These 27 T cell receptor beta chains were all obtained from the same sample, sequenced in a study of early T cells in non-severe SARS-CoV-2 infection. TCRdb re-called the 5' RACE reads with MiXCR, one entry per CDR3 protein. The sample has about 80,000 distinct CDR3 sequences, approximately 5% seen once. The sequencing here drew on whole blood, taken at baseline. These TCRs come from an adult who was a healthcare worker with PCR-confirmed SARS-CoV-2 infection or an uninfected control (not recorded which).

This clonotype was counted many times. This chain uses TRBV5-4 with TRBJ2-3, with a possible D match to TRBD2 (5 bases). Germline CDR1 is SGHNT and CDR2 is YYREEE (reference sequence). Trimming pared 6 bases from V and 2 bases from J, leaving 19 bases between. CDR3 length equals 16 residues. The chain's CDR3 is CASTNAGSRTTDTQYF. The CDR3 nucleotides are TGTGCCAGCACCAATGCGGGTAGCCGAACCACAGATACGCAGTATTTT.

V and J are TRBV5-1 and TRBJ1-1; 7 bases agree with TRBD1. Germline V lookup: CDR1 SGHRS, CDR2 YFSETQ. The CDR3 consists of 16 residues. Trimming at V came to 4 bases and at J to 2 bases, leaving 11 bases not matched to a gene. CDR3 DNA sequence: TGCGCCAGCAGCCCGGACAGGTCAGGGGGTAACACTGAAGCTTTCTTT. The encoded protein is CASSPDRSGGNTEAFF. Supplemented by reference TRBV5-1 and TRBJ1-1, the full variable domain reads KAGVTQTPRYLIKTRGQQVTLSCSPISGHRSVSWYQQTPGQGLQFLFEYFSETQRNKGNFPGRFSGRQFSNSRSEMNVSTLELGDSALYLCASSPDRSGGNTEAFFGQGTRLTVV.

This clonotype has a handful of counts. The V call is TRBV2, the J call TRBJ2-4; D unresolved. CDR1 and CDR2 from the germline V gene are SNHLY and FYNNEI. The CDR3 extends over 14 amino acids. V was clipped by 8 bases and J by 1 base, with 12 bases between them. The CDR3 spells CASLIFGAKNIQYF. The DNA of the CDR3 is TGTGCCAGCCTCATTTTCGGGGCCAAAAACATTCAGTACTTC.

This clonotype was counted at least ten times. The chain has TRBV7-9 and TRBJ1-5, with D hard to call. The CDR3 covers 14 residues. The germline V and J ends were trimmed by 7 bases and 2 bases, with 12 bases remaining between them. The V gene's germline CDR1 is SEHNR and CDR2 FQNEAQ (reference sequence). CDR3 in amino acids: CASTGGIGNQPQHF. CDR3 DNA: TGTGCCAGCACCGGTGGGATTGGCAATCAGCCCCAGCATTTT.

The table lists this clonotype with many counts. The rearrangement links TRBV13 to TRBJ1-5; 8 bases are shared with TRBD1. Germline lookup yields CDR1 PRHDT and CDR2 FYEKMQ (reference sequence). The CDR3 loop spans 15 amino acids. With V trimmed by 5 bases and J by 5 bases, 8 bases remained unmatched. In nucleotides, the CDR3 is TGTGCCAGCAGCGCCTCCGGGACAGGAGATCAGCCCCAGCATTTT. Translation: CASSASGTGDQPQHF.

This clonotype occurred a few times. This chain joins TRBV7-2 and TRBJ2-5, with D perhaps TRBD1 or TRBD2 (5 bases each). V gave up 0 bases and J gave up 0 bases, with 17 bases separating them. Germline-derived CDR1 and CDR2 are SGHTA and FQGNSA. CDR3 length: 18 residues. DNA of the CDR3: TGTGCCAGCAGCTTAGCTATCTCTGGGGGAGCCGACCAAGAGACCCAGTACTTC. Translation: CASSLAISGGADQETQYF.

The V and J genes are TRBV4-1 and TRBJ1-2; 7 nucleotides line up with TRBD1. The CDR3 covers 14 residues. Germline V gives CDR1 MGHRA, CDR2 YSYEKL. Trimming cost V 1 base and J 10 bases; bases outside gene matches: 9. For the CDR3, the DNA is TGCGCCAGCAGCCAAGTTGCGACAGGGCAGCTCTACACCTTC. Encoded protein: CASSQVATGQLYTF.

This clonotype has at least ten counts. This chain links TRBV5-5 with TRBJ1-2; 7 bases fit TRBD1. V lost 4 bases to trimming and J lost 7 bases; unmatched junction nucleotides: 19. CDR1 is SGHKS, CDR2 YYEKEE, per germline (reference sequence). The CDR3 runs to 17 residues. CDR3 coding DNA: TGTGCCAGCAGCCTAAGAATTACAGGGGATTTTGCGGGTGGCTACACCTTC. Encoded protein: CASSLRITGDFAGGYTF.

This clonotype was found many times. The genes are TRBV19 and TRBJ2-6, with 8 bases aligning to TRBD1. CDR1 is LNHDA and CDR2 is SQIVND in the germline V gene (reference sequence). With 5 bases clipped from V and 6 bases from J, the junction kept 9 bases outside the gene matches. CDR3 length equals 16 residues. As DNA, the CDR3 is TGTGCCAGTAGTGGGAGGACAGGGCGTAAGGCCAACGTCCTGACTTTC. Translating gives CASSGRTGRKANVLTF.

V gene TRBV4-2 combines with J gene TRBJ2-7; D remains unclear. The CDR3 covers 13 residues. Trimming removed 0 bases from V and 5 bases from J, with 8 bases in between. The germline gives CDR1 LGHNA, CDR2 YNFKEQ. The CDR3 DNA sequence: TGTGCCAGCAGCCAAGACGGCCCCCACGAGCAGTACTTC. This sequence encodes CASSQDGPHEQYF.

This clonotype occurred many times. V usage is TRBV30 and J usage is TRBJ1-1; D not resolved. Germline lookup yields CDR1 GTSNPN and CDR2 SVGIG (reference sequence). Trimming stripped 1 base from V and 8 bases from J, with 14 bases between. The CDR3 is 13 residues long. The CDR3 reads CAWSGLLAPEAFF. In DNA form, the CDR3 reads TGTGCCTGGAGTGGTTTATTGGCACCAGAAGCTTTCTTT.

This clonotype has only a few counts. The chain has TRBV7-2 and TRBJ1-2; 8 bases match TRBD1. Germline lookup yields CDR1 SGHTA and CDR2 FQGNSA. V shed 4 bases and J 3 bases; nucleotides not matched to a gene: 1. The CDR3 is made up of 13 amino acids. CDR3 region: CASSSTGDYGYTF. The CDR3 region has the DNA TGTGCCAGCAGCTCGACAGGGGACTATGGCTACACCTTC.

This clonotype was seen a few times. CDR3 region: CASSTSHTPGLAGGTYTDEQFF. For the CDR3, the DNA is TGTGCCAGCAGCACGTCCCACACACCGGGACTAGCGGGAGGAACCTACACGGATGAGCAGTTCTTC. The rearrangement links TRBV11-3 to TRBJ2-1; 15 nucleotides line up with TRBD2. CDR1 SGHNT and CDR2 YENEEA come from the germline V gene. With 5 bases clipped from V and 8 bases from J, the junction kept 25 bases outside the gene matches. CDR3 length equals 22 residues.

A few counts support this clonotype. The chain links TRBV6-1 to TRBJ2-6; 10 bases match TRBD1. Trimming took 4 bases from V and 0 from J; bases not matched to a gene: 0. Germline assignment: CDR1 MNHNS and CDR2 SASEGT. The CDR3 extends over 16 amino acids. CDR3 amino acids: CASSGTGGSGANVLTF. The CDR3 region has the DNA TGTGCCAGCAGTGGGACAGGGGGCTCTGGGGCCAACGTCCTGACTTTC.

This clonotype was seen ten or more times. This sequence joins TRBV7-6 and TRBJ2-2, with 8 bases lining up with TRBD2. The CDR3 loop spans 16 amino acids. Germline V gives CDR1 SGHVS, CDR2 FNYEAQ. V lost 4 bases, J lost 4 bases, and 8 bases stayed unmatched. The CDR3 nucleotides read TGTGCCAGCAGCTCCGGGACTAGGGGCTTCACCGGGGAGCTGTTTTTT. Residues: CASSSGTRGFTGELFF.

This clonotype has only a few counts. J is TRBJ2-1 and V is TRBV5-1; maybe TRBD2 (5 bases). The CDR3 consists of 13 residues. V lost 5 bases to trimming and J lost 5 bases, with 11 bases between them. The V gene's germline CDR1 is SGHRS and CDR2 YFSETQ. CDR3 sequence (DNA): TGCGCCAGCAGAGGACTTTCTAACAATGAGCAGTTCTTC. The encoded protein is CASRGLSNNEQFF.

The rearrangement links TRBV7-2 to TRBJ1-2; D is possibly TRBD1 (5 bases). The V and J ends lost 3 bases and 10 bases respectively, with 21 bases between them. The CDR3 totals 15 residues. CDR1 is SGHTA and CDR2 is FQGNSA in the germline V gene. The DNA for the CDR3 is TGTGCCAGCAGCTTGTCACCGGGAGTGGGAGGGGACTACACCTTC. Translating it yields CASSLSPGVGGDYTF.

This chain uses TRBV20-1 with TRBJ2-3, with 13 bases that match TRBD2. Germline V CDR1 and CDR2: DFQATT, SNEGSKA (reference sequence). V was clipped by 0 bases and J by 3 bases; unmatched bases: 3. The CDR3 is 16 residues long. The CDR3 here is CSARDRTSGRTDTQYF. In DNA, the CDR3 is TGCAGTGCTAGAGATCGGACTAGCGGGAGAACAGATACGCAGTATTTT.

The chain recombines TRBV12-3 or TRBV12-4 with TRBJ2-1; a weak D match, TRBD1 (5 bases). The V end was cut by 3 bases, the J end by 9 bases, with 18 bases between. CDR3 length equals 15 residues. The CDR3 loop reads CASSFGREGSGEQFF. CDR3 nucleotides: TGTGCCAGCAGTTTTGGCAGGGAAGGGTCTGGTGAGCAGTTCTTC.

The chain links TRBV13 to TRBJ2-1; D is unclear. Trimming stripped 2 bases from V and 0 bases from J, with 17 bases between. The CDR3 has 18 residues. The germline gives CDR1 PRHDT, CDR2 FYEKMQ (reference sequence). The CDR3, as DNA: TGTGCCAGCAGCTTACCGCCAGGCCGGTCGAGCTCCTACAATGAGCAGTTCTTC. Protein sequence: CASSLPPGRSSSYNEQFF. Together with reference TRBV13 and TRBJ2-1, the CDR3 gives the full variable domain: AAGVIQSPRHLIKEKRETATLKCYPIPRHDTVYWYQQGPGQDPQFLISFYEKMQSDKGSIPDRFSAQQFSDYHSELNMSSLELGDSALYFCASSLPPGRSSSYNEQFFGPGTRLTVL.

At least ten counts were recorded for this clonotype. This chain's CDR3 is CASSYPQGGLLNSPLHF. Here the CDR3 DNA reads TGTGCCAGCAGTTACCCACAAGGGGGTCTCCTTAATTCACCCCTCCACTTT. This chain uses TRBV6-5 with TRBJ1-6; D might be TRBD1 (6 bases). Germline V gives CDR1 MNHEY, CDR2 SVGAGI. The CDR3 spans 17 residues. The V end lost 2 bases, the J end lost 6 bases, and 17 bases lay between the germline ends.

This clonotype was seen more than once but under ten times. The J gene is TRBJ1-1, the V gene TRBV20-1; 10 bases are shared with TRBD1. The CDR3 length is 17 residues. Losses at the gene ends were 1 base for V and 0 bases for J; bases not matched to a gene: 8. From germline, CDR1 is DFQATT and CDR2 SNEGSKA (reference sequence). This CDR3 is CSARAGQGDFLNTEAFF. The CDR3 region has the DNA TGCAGTGCTAGAGCAGGACAGGGGGACTTTTTGAACACTGAAGCTTTCTTT.

This chain links TRBV5-1 with TRBJ2-7, with D perhaps TRBD2 (5 bases). The germline CDR1 and CDR2 sequences are SGHRS and YFSETQ. This CDR3 region has 14 residues. Trimming left V 3 bases short and J 7 bases short, with 17 bases between. The CDR3 loop is CASSSLAERGEQYF. In DNA form, the CDR3 reads TGCGCCAGCAGCTCTCTAGCAGAACGAGGGGAGCAGTACTTC.

This clonotype appeared many times. The rearrangement uses TRBV6-6 and TRBJ1-2; D not certain. Trimming left V 6 bases short and J 4 bases short, with 6 bases between. There are 11 residues in the CDR3. Germline V CDR1 and CDR2: MNHNY, SVGAGI (reference sequence). For the CDR3, the DNA is TGTGCCAGCAGGATCGGCTATGGCTACACCTTC. Translation gives CASRIGYGYTF.

This clonotype was found a few times. The chain joins TRBV6-2 or TRBV6-3 to TRBJ2-7; the match to TRBD2 covers 11 bases. Germline V lookup: CDR1 MNHEY, CDR2 SVGEGT. Trimming at V came to 1 base and at J to 4 bases, leaving 3 bases not matched to a gene. This CDR3 comprises 15 residues. CDR3 in DNA: TGTGCCAGCAGTTACTGGACTAGCGGGCTTTACGAGCAGTACTTC. Amino acid sequence: CASSYWTSGLYEQYF.

The chain joins TRBV11-2 to TRBJ2-1; 7 bases map to TRBD2. Germline V gene data show CDR1 as SGHAT and CDR2 as FQNNGV. This CDR3 spans 16 amino acids. With 8 bases clipped from V and 3 bases from J, the junction kept 13 bases outside the gene matches. CDR3 in amino acids: CASGPPLAELYNEQFF. In DNA, the CDR3 is TGTGCCAGCGGCCCCCCTCTAGCGGAACTCTACAATGAGCAGTTCTTC.

At least ten counts were recorded for this clonotype. CDR3 loop: CASSLVGRSGADTQYF. In DNA, the CDR3 is TGTGCCAGCAGCTTAGTCGGGCGCTCTGGGGCAGATACGCAGTATTTT. The chain recombines TRBV7-8 with TRBJ2-3; the D is unclear. CDR3 length equals 16 residues. Trimming took 1 base from V and 4 from J, leaving 15 bases between them. From germline, CDR1 is SGHVS and CDR2 FQNEAQ.